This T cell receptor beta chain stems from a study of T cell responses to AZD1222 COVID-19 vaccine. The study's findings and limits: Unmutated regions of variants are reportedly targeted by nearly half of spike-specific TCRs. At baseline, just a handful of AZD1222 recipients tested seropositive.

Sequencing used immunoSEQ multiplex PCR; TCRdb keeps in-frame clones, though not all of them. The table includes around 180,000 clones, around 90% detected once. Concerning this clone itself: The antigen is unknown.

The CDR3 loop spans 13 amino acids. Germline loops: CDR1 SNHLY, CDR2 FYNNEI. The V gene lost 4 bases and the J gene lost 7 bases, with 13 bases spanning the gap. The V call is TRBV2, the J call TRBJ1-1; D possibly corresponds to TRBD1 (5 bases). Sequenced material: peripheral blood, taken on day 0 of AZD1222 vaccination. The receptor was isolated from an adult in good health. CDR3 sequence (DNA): TGTGCCAGCAGTGGAGACAGTGGGGATGAAGCTTTCTTT. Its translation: CASSGDSGDEAFF.